This passage covers 12 T cell receptor beta chains from one sample sequenced in a study of a mutant IDH1 vaccine in newly diagnosed glioma. Time point reported: week 47, end of study. A single vaccine dose contained 300 ug of mutant IDH1 20-mer peptide, and topical imiquimod was used with it. Data came from immunoSEQ multiplex PCR; TCRdb stores just in-frame clones and leaves some out. The sample has roughly 86,000 clones; approximately 89% are singletons. These receptors have no identified antigens. This specimen consisted of PBMCs, obtained from a glioma patient whose treatment included an IDH1 peptide vaccine. All receptors come from a woman aged 45-60 years with glioma.

This clone came up a few times. The rearrangement joins TRBV7-6 to TRBJ2-5; no definite D call. Germline CDR1 is SGHVS and CDR2 is FNYEAQ. This CDR3 is 14 amino acids long. Trimming shortened V by 4 bases and J by 2 bases, and 11 bases separated the two germline ends. For the CDR3, the DNA is TGTGCCAGCAGCTCCGGACGCTGGCAAGAGACCCAGTACTTC. This encodes CASSSGRWQETQYF.

The CDR3 region is CASSQEPTSLTKNIQYF. The CDR3 DNA reads as TGTGCCAGCAGCCAAGAACCGACTTCTCTAACCAAAAACATTCAGTACTTC. The chain joins TRBV4-2 to TRBJ2-4, with D hard to call. The length of the CDR3 is 17 residues. Germline V lookup: CDR1 LGHNA, CDR2 YNFKEQ. V was shortened by 0 bases and J by 2 bases, with 14 bases between the two germline ends.

The chain uses TRBV28 and TRBJ2-1, with 9 positions matching TRBD2. CDR1 MDHEN and CDR2 SYDVKM come from the germline V gene. CDR3 length equals 15 residues. After removal of 7 bases from V and 6 bases from J, the junction contained 10 bases not matched to a gene. The CDR3 protein is CASTAGGLAGNEQFF. The CDR3 DNA is TGTGCCAGCACCGCAGGGGGACTAGCTGGCAATGAGCAGTTCTTC. Full variable domain (remainder filled in from reference TRBV28 and TRBJ2-1): DVKVTQSSRYLVKRTGEKVFLECVQDMDHENMFWYRQDPGLGLRLIYFSYDVKMKEKGDIPEGYSVSREKKERFSLILESASTNQTSMYLCASTAGGLAGNEQFFGPGTRLTVL.

This sequence joins TRBV6-1 and TRBJ2-6; D remains ambiguous. Trimming removed 9 bases from V and 0 bases from J, with 6 bases in between. The germline V gene has CDR1 MNHNS and CDR2 SASEGT. The CDR3 length is 13 residues. The CDR3 region is CASTNSGANVLTF. The CDR3 DNA is TGTGCCAGTACCAACTCTGGGGCCAACGTCCTGACTTTC.

V usage is TRBV2 and J usage is TRBJ1-4; D gene uncertain. The CDR3 runs to 14 residues. Trimming shortened V by 9 bases and J by 4 bases, and 15 bases separated the two germline ends. CDR1 and CDR2 from the germline V gene are SNHLY and FYNNEI. The CDR3 loop reads CARKSPGSNEKLFF. CDR3 DNA: TGTGCCAGAAAAAGTCCCGGGAGTAATGAAAAACTGTTTTTT.

The chain couples TRBV27 to TRBJ2-1; tentatively, D is TRBD1 (5 bases). CDR3 size: 15 residues. Between the trimmed V and J ends, which lost 1 base and 5 bases, there was a span of 12 bases. The V gene's germline CDR1 is MNHEY and CDR2 SMNVEV (reference sequence). As DNA, the CDR3 is TGTGCCAGCAGTTTATTACAGGCTACGGACAATGAGCAGTTCTTC. Encoded protein: CASSLLQATDNEQFF.

The V call is TRBV19, the J call TRBJ2-1; 8 bases line up with TRBD2. Trimming at V came to 1 base and at J to 8 bases, leaving 4 bases not matched to a gene. The germline gives CDR1 LNHDA, CDR2 SQIVND (reference sequence). This CDR3 contains 14 residues. Written as DNA, the CDR3 is TGTGCCAGTAGTATAGCGGGAGGGCCATATGAGCAGTTCTTC. Translating gives CASSIAGGPYEQFF.

The chain is built from TRBV9 and TRBJ2-5; 11 positions agree with TRBD2. Germline values: CDR1 SGDLS, CDR2 YYNGEE. Trimming cost V 3 bases and J 5 bases; bases outside gene matches: 9. CDR3 length: 16 residues. In nucleotides, the CDR3 is TGTGCCAGCAGCGAGAAACTAGCGGGAGTATTCGAGACCCAGTACTTC. This encodes CASSEKLAGVFETQYF.

The V gene is TRBV6-5, the J gene TRBJ2-3; 7 bases align to TRBD1. The CDR3 is made up of 15 amino acids. V shed 6 bases, J shed 2 bases, and the junction held 8 bases outside the gene matches. Per the germline V gene, CDR1 is MNHEY and CDR2 is SVGAGI. The CDR3 bases are TGTGCCAGCAGACGGGACAGATATATCACAGATACGCAGTATTTT. Protein sequence: CASRRDRYITDTQYF.

This clone was counted only a few times. CDR3 DNA: TGTGCCAGCAGCTACCAGCGGGGGGGCACGGAGACCCAGTACTTC. Residues: CASSYQRGGTETQYF. The rearrangement uses TRBV7-2 and TRBJ2-5; TRBD2 agrees at 10 bases. This CDR3 is 15 amino acids long. Germline V gene data show CDR1 as SGHTA and CDR2 as FQGNSA. J was trimmed by 5 bases and V by 4 bases; bases with no gene match: 7. Variable domain in full (rest from reference TRBV7-2 and TRBJ2-5): GAGVSQSPSNKVTEKGKDVELRCDPISGHTALYWYRQSLGQGLEFLIYFQGNSAPDKSGLPSDRFSAERTGGSVSTLTIQRTQQEDSAVYLCASSYQRGGTETQYFGPGTRLLVL.

This clone appeared a single time. The chain links TRBV7-9 to TRBJ2-1; TRBD1 or TRBD2 may be the D gene (5 bases each). Trimming removed 1 base from V and 15 bases from J, with 19 bases in between. CDR1 SEHNR and CDR2 FQNEAQ come from the germline V gene (reference sequence). This CDR3 has 14 residues. Here the CDR3 reads CASSLVASLGVGFF. DNA of the CDR3: TGTGCCAGCAGCTTAGTAGCATCATTGGGGGTCGGGTTCTTC.

The V and J genes are TRBV7-8 and TRBJ2-1, with 7 bases identical to TRBD2. The J segment lost 1 base and the V segment lost 4 bases, leaving 4 bases of the junction unmatched. There are 15 residues in the CDR3. The germline V gene encodes CDR1 SGHVS and CDR2 FQNEAQ. The DNA for the CDR3 is TGTGCCAGCAGCTACCCAGCGGGATCCTACAATGAGCAGTTCTTC. Translated, it gives CASSYPAGSYNEQFF.